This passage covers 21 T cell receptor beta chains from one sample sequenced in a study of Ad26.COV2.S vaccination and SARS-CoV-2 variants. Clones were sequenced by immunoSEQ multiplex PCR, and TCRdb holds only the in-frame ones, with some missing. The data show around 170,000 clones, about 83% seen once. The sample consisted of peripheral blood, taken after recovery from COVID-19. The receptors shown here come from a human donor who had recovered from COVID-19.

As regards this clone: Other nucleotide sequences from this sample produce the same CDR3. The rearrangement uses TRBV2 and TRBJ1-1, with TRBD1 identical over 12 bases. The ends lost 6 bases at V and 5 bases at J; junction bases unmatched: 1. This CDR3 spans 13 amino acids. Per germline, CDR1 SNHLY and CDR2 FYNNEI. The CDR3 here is CASRGQGATEAFF. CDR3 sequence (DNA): TGTGCCAGCAGGGGACAGGGGGCAACTGAAGCTTTCTTT.

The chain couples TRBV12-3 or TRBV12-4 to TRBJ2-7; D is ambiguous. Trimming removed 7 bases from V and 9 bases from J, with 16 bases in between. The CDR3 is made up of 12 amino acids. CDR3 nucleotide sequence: TGTGCCAGCACCTTAACCCCCCCCCTGCAGTACTTC. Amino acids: CASTLTPPLQYF.

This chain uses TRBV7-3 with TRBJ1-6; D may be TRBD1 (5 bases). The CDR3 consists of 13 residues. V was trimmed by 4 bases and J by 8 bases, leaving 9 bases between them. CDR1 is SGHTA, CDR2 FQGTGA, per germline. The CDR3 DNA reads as TGTGCCAGCAGCTCAGACAGCGATTCACCCCTCCACTTT. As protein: CASSSDSDSPLHF.

The CDR3 DNA is TGTGCCAACTCAGGACAGCTCAACACTGAAGCTTTCTTT. Its translation is CANSGQLNTEAFF. The chain uses TRBV12-3 or TRBV12-4 and TRBJ1-1, with D maybe TRBD1 (6 bases). The V end was cut by 10 bases, the J end by 2 bases, with 14 bases between. The CDR3 consists of 13 residues.

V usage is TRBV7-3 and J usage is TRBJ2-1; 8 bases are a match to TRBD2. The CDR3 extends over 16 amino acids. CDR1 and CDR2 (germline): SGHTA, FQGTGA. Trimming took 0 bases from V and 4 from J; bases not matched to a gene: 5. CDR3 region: CASSLTMVAGYNEQFF. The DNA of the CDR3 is TGTGCCAGCAGCTTAACGATGGTAGCGGGGTACAATGAGCAGTTCTTC.

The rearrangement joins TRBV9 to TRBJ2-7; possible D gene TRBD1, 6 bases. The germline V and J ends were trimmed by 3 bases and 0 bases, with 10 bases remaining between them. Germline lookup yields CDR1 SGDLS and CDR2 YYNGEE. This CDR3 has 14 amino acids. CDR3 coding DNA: TGTGCCAGCAGCGGAGAAGGGGGCTCCTACGAGCAGTACTTC. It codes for CASSGEGGSYEQYF.

The CDR3 loop is CAWQGAGQPQHF. The CDR3 nucleotides read TGTGCCTGGCAGGGGGCCGGTCAGCCCCAGCATTTT. The chain employs TRBV30 and TRBJ1-5; 8 bases align to TRBD1. After removal of 5 bases from V and 6 bases from J, the junction contained 3 bases not matched to a gene. Looked up from germline, CDR1 is GTSNPN and CDR2 is SVGIG (reference sequence). This CDR3 is built from 12 residues.

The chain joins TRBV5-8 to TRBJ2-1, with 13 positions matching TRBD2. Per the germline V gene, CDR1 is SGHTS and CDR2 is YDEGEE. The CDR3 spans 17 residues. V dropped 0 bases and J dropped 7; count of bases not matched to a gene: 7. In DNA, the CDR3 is TGTGCCAGCAGCTTGGCCTGGGGACTAGCGGGAACGAATGAGCAGTTCTTC. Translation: CASSLAWGLAGTNEQFF.

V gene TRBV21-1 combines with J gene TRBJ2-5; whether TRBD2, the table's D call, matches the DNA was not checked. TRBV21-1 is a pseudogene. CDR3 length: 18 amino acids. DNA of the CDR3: TGTGCCAGCAGCAAAATTAAGATCGGGAGCTGGTTAGAAGAGACCCAGTACTTC. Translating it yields CASSKIKIGSWLEETQYF.

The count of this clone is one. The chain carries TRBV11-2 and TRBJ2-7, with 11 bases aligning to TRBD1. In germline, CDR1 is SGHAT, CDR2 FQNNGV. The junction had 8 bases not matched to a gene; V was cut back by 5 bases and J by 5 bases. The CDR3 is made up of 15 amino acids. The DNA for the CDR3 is TGTGCCAGCAGCCCCTCGGGACAGGGGGGACACGAGCAGTACTTC. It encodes CASSPSGQGGHEQYF.

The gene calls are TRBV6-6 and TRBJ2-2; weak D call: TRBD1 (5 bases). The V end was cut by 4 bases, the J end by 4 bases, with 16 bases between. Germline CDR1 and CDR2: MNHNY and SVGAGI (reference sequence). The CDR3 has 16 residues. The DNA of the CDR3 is TGTGCCAGCAGTTCCATCCTTCCTAGGGGCACCGGGGAGCTGTTTTTT. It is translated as CASSSILPRGTGELFF.

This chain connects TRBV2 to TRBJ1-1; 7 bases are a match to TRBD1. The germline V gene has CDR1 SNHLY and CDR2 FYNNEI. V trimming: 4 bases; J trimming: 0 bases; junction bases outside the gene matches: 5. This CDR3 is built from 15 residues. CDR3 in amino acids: CASSGRGQLNTEAFF. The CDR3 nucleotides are TGTGCCAGCAGTGGAAGGGGACAGTTGAACACTGAAGCTTTCTTT.

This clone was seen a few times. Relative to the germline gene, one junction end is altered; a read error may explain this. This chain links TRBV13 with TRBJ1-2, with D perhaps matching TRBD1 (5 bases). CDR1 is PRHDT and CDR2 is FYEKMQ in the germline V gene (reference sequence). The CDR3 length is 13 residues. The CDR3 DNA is TGTGCCAGCACCTTAAGGGGAGGAGAGGGCTACACCTTC. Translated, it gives CASTLRGGEGYTF.

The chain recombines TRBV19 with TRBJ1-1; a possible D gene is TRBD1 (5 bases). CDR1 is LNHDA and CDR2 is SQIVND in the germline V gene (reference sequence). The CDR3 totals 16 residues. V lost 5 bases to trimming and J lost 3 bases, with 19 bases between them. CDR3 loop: CASSLGFFSGYTEAFF. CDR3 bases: TGTGCCAGTAGTCTTGGTTTTTTTTCAGGGTACACTGAAGCTTTCTTT. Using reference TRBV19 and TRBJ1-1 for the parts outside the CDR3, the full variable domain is DGGITQSPKYLFRKEGQNVTLSCEQNLNHDAMYWYRQDPGQGLRLIYYSQIVNDFQKGDIAEGYSVSREKKESFPLTVTSAQKNPTAFYLCASSLGFFSGYTEAFFGQGTRLTVV.

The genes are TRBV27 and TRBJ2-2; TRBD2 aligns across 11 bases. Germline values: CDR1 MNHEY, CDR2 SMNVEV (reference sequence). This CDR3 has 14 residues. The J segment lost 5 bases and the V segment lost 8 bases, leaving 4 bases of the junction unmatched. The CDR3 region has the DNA TGTGCCAGCGGGACTAGCGGAAAAACCGGGGAGCTGTTTTTT. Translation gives CASGTSGKTGELFF.

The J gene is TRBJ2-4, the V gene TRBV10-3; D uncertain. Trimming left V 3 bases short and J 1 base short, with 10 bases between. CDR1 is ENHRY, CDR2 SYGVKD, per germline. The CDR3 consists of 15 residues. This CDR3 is CAISELPGAKNIQYF. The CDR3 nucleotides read TGTGCCATCAGTGAATTACCCGGGGCCAAAAACATTCAGTACTTC.

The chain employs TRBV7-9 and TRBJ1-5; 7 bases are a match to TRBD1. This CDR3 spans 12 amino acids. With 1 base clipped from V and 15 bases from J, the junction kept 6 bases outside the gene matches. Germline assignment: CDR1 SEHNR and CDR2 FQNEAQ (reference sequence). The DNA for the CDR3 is TGTGCCAGCAGCTTAGGGGGGGACAGTAGGCATTTT. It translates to CASSLGGDSRHF.

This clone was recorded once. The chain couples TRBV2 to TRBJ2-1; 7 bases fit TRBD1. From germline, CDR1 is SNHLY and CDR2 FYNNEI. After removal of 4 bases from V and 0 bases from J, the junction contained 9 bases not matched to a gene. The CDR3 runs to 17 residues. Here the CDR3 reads CASSAGQTTSSYNEQFF. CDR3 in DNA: TGTGCCAGCAGTGCGGGACAGACAACCAGCTCCTACAATGAGCAGTTCTTC. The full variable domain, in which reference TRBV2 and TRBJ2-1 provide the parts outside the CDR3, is EPEVTQTPSHQVTQMGQEVILRCVPISNHLYFYWYRQILGQKVEFLVSFYNNEISEKSEIFDDQFSVERPDGSNFTLKIRSTKLEDSAMYFCASSAGQTTSSYNEQFFGPGTRLTVL.

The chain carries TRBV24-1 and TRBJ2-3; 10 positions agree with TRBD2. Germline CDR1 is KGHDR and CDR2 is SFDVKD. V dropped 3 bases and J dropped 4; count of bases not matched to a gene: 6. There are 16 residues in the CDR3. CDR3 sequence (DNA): TGTGCCACCAGTGATCCAGCGGGGGGGCTCTCAGATACGCAGTATTTT. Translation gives CATSDPAGGLSDTQYF.

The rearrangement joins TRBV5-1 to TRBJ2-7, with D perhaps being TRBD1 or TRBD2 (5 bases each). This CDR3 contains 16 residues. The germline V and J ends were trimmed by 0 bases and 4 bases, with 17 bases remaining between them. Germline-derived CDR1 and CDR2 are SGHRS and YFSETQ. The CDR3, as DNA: TGCGCCAGCAGCTTGGGCCGGGACGGATTATATTACGAGCAGTACTTC. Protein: CASSLGRDGLYYEQYF.

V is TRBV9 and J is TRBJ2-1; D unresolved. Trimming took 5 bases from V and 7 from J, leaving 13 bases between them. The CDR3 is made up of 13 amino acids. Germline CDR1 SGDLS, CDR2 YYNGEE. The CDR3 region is CASRAPDGNEQFF. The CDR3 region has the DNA TGTGCCAGCAGGGCCCCGGATGGGAATGAGCAGTTCTTC.